This is a list of T cell receptor beta chains from one sample in a study of T-cell reconstitution after alpha-beta-depleted transplantation in children. MiXCR was run by TCRdb on the PCR reads, yielding one entry per CDR3 protein. The sample includes about 20,000 distinct CDR3 sequences, approximately 12% of them seen just once. Specimen: PBMCs, mostly from graft donor cells, collected 60 days after TCRalphabeta/CD19-depleted stem cell transplant. The receptors stem from a female patient aged 2-15 years who had a stem cell transplant for congenital amegakaryocytic thrombocytopenia, so the T cells may come from the graft donor. Each CDR3 is given with its conserved first and last residue. Fields, in order: J gene, clone size, D gene, V gene, CDR3 protein, CDR3 DNA. D genes are given only for firm matches. The size entry is marked missing in some rows and otherwise reads once, few, many or a size class.

>TRBJ2-2|many|.|TRBV5-5
CASSFGVIGTGELFF
TGTGCCAGCAGCTTCGGGGTCATTGGCACCGGGGAGCTGTTTTTT
>TRBJ2-7|many|.|TRBV20-1
CSANRGTYEQYF
TGCAGTGCTAATCGGGGGACCTACGAGCAGTACTTC
>TRBJ2-7|many|.|TRBV12-3/TRBV12-4
CASSPTIFSEQYF
TGTGCCAGCAGTCCAACGATTTTTAGCGAGCAGTACTTC
>TRBJ1-4|once|.|TRBV20-1
CSASPRRANEKLFF
TGCAGTGCTAGTCCCCGTCGAGCTAATGAAAAACTGTTTTTT
>TRBJ2-3|many|.|TRBV20-1
CSATSLRDTDTQYF
TGCAGTGCAACTTCGCTACGGGACACAGATACGCAGTATTTT
>TRBJ2-4|many|TRBD1|TRBV5-1
CASSTTGVMENIQYF
TGCGCCAGCAGCACCACAGGGGTGATGGAAAACATTCAGTACTTC
>TRBJ1-3|.|.|TRBV7-8
CASSLGFSGNTIYF
TGTGCCAGCAGCTTAGGGTTTTCTGGAAACACCATATATTTT
>TRBJ2-7|medium-sized|TRBD2|TRBV5-1
CASSPREAGALQYF
TGCGCCAGCAGCCCCAGGGAAGCGGGAGCCTTGCAGTACTTC
>TRBJ2-7|few|TRBD2|TRBV5-1
CASSGTSIGNEQYF
TGCGCCAGCAGCGGGACTAGTATCGGTAACGAGCAGTACTTC
>TRBJ2-7|many|.|TRBV12-3/TRBV12-4
CASSLLYEQYF
TGTGCCAGCAGTTTATTGTACGAGCAGTACTTC
>TRBJ2-3|many|.|TRBV11-2
CASSFSPTDTQYF
TGTGCCAGCAGCTTCTCGCCGACTGATACGCAGTATTTT
>TRBJ2-7|many|TRBD2|TRBV2
CASGTSGSYEQYF
TGTGCCAGCGGGACTAGCGGATCCTACGAGCAGTACTTC
>TRBJ2-1|many|.|TRBV5-1
CASSIPTPNEQFF
TGCGCCAGCAGCATCCCGACTCCGAATGAGCAGTTCTTC
>TRBJ1-2|many|.|TRBV4-2
CASSQVGHGYTF
TGTGCCAGCAGCCAAGTGGGGCACGGCTACACCTTC
>TRBJ2-6|many|.|TRBV5-1
CASSVDSSGANVLTF
TGCGCCAGCAGCGTTGACAGCTCTGGGGCCAACGTCCTGACTTTC
>TRBJ2-2|many|TRBD2|TRBV4-2
CASSQGTSDTGELFF
TGTGCCAGCAGCCAAGGGACTAGCGACACCGGGGAGCTGTTTTTT
>TRBJ2-2|many|.|TRBV2
CASALLGEVDGELFF
TGTGCCAGCGCCCTTTTGGGGGAGGTCGACGGGGAGCTGTTTTTT
>TRBJ2-2|many|.|TRBV28
CASRPGWAASPGSTGELFF
TGTGCCAGCCGCCCCGGGTGGGCAGCCTCTCCGGGGAGCACCGGGGAGCTGTTTTTT
>TRBJ2-7|.|.|TRBV5-6
CASSVEGGQYF
TGTGCCAGCAGCGTGGAAGGGGGGCAGTACTTC
>TRBJ2-3|many|TRBD2|TRBV7-6
CASSPWTSGPGGTDTQYF
TGTGCCAGCAGCCCCTGGACTAGCGGACCTGGGGGCACAGATACGCAGTATTTT
>TRBJ2-3|many|.|TRBV28
CASSSLSRDIFTDTQYF
TGTGCCAGCAGTTCCCTTAGTCGGGACATTTTCACAGATACGCAGTATTTT
>TRBJ1-1|many|.|TRBV18
CASSKPTGNTEAFF
TGTGCCAGCTCAAAACCTACAGGGAACACTGAAGCTTTCTTT
>TRBJ2-2|many|.|TRBV10-3
CAISDSGELFF
TGTGCCATCAGTGACTCCGGGGAGCTGTTTTTT
>TRBJ1-2|.|TRBD1|TRBV2
CAICLAEGAPTKNYGYTF
TGTGCCATCTGTTTAGCGGAGGGGGCCCCCACAAAGAACTATGGCTACACCTTC
>TRBJ2-1|few|TRBD2|TRBV20-1
CSARVAGAYNEQFF
TGCAGTGCTAGAGTAGCGGGAGCCTACAATGAGCAGTTCTTC
>TRBJ2-5|.|TRBD2|TRBV20-1
CCARDFGLAGEETQYF
TGCTGTGCTAGAGATTTCGGACTAGCGGGAGAAGAGACCCAGTACTTC
>TRBJ2-7|many|.|TRBV12-3/TRBV12-4
CASSPRTTAYEQYF
TGTGCCAGCAGTCCACGGACGACCGCCTACGAGCAGTACTTC
>TRBJ2-1|many|TRBD2|TRBV20-1
CSALKREGHDEQFF
TGCAGTGCTCTCAAGCGGGAGGGCCACGATGAGCAGTTCTTC
>TRBJ1-2|many|.|TRBV5-4
CASSWTLSEGYTF
TGTGCCAGCAGCTGGACCCTCTCGGAAGGCTACACCTTC
>TRBJ2-2|.|.|TRBV10-2
CASVVAMAPGELFF
TGCGCCAGCGTAGTAGCGATGGCGCCCGGGGAGCTGTTTTTT
>TRBJ2-3|.|TRBD1|TRBV11-3
CASSARLGTGVSDTQYF
TGTGCCAGCAGCGCTCGCCTCGGGACAGGGGTTTCAGATACGCAGTATTTT
>TRBJ1-5|.|.|TRBV12-3/TRBV12-4
CASSLDIYSNQPQHF
TGTGCCAGCAGTTTAGATATCTATAGCAATCAGCCCCAGCATTTT
>TRBJ2-1|many|TRBD2|TRBV20-1
CSASKRGLAANEQFF
TGCAGTGCTAGCAAGAGGGGACTAGCGGCCAATGAGCAGTTCTTC
>TRBJ2-1|many|TRBD2|TRBV7-2
CASSLAGTSSREQFF
TGTGCCAGCAGCCTAGCCGGGACTAGCTCTCGGGAGCAGTTCTTC
>TRBJ1-1|many|.|TRBV18
CASSWTENTEAFF
TGTGCCAGCTCTTGGACGGAGAACACTGAAGCTTTCTTT
>TRBJ1-1|few|.|TRBV21-1
CASSKGTQNTEAFF
TGTGCCAGCAGCAAGGGAACGCAGAACACTGAAGCTTTCTTT
>TRBJ2-1|many|.|TRBV11-2
CASSLGGYNEQFF
TGTGCCAGCAGCTTAGGAGGCTACAATGAGCAGTTCTTC
>TRBJ1-6|many|.|TRBV20-1
CSASWQGGSPLHF
TGCAGTGCTAGTTGGCAGGGCGGTTCACCCCTCCACTTT
>TRBJ2-3|many|TRBD1|TRBV5-1
CATRTGRGEAQYF
TGCGCCACAAGGACAGGCCGGGGAGAGGCGCAGTATTTT
>TRBJ1-5|many|.|TRBV12-3/TRBV12-4
CASSFLEGFYQPQHF
TGTGCCAGCAGTTTCCTCGAGGGATTTTATCAGCCCCAGCATTTT
>TRBJ2-1|many|TRBD1|TRBV7-8
CASSSGTANEQFF
TGTGCCAGCAGCTCTGGGACAGCGAATGAGCAGTTCTTC
>TRBJ2-1|many|.|TRBV28
CASSPIGILSYHEQFF
TGTGCCAGCAGTCCTATCGGGATATTAAGCTACCATGAGCAGTTCTTC
>TRBJ1-6|many|.|TRBV7-9
CASSFLGPLSNSPLHF
TGTGCCAGCAGCTTCCTAGGACCCCTATCTAATTCACCCCTCCACTTT
>TRBJ1-1|many|.|TRBV12-3/TRBV12-4
CASMKNTEAFF
TGTGCCAGCATGAAGAACACTGAAGCTTTCTTT
>TRBJ1-1|.|.|TRBV19
CASSMRRQMNTEAFF
TGTGCCAGTAGTATGAGGAGACAAATGAACACTGAAGCTTTCTTT
>TRBJ2-2|many|TRBD1|TRBV6-5
CASSYGDRVRSGELFF
TGTGCCAGCAGTTACGGGGACAGGGTTCGTTCCGGGGAGCTGTTTTTT